This T cell receptor (beta chain) was recovered during a study of CD8 T cells in Susac syndrome. Whole-study context: Within the sequenced Susac syndrome patient group, over five exhibited active disease and roughly 8 were in remission. Overall study findings and caveats: The authors found no clonal expansion in Susac syndrome CD4+ T cell repertoires.

Patients with Susac syndrome showed fulfilment of recently defined diagnostic criteria for definite or probable disease. As regards this clonotype: Its antigen is not known.

With random hexamers, reverse transcription was performed on roughly 0.5 to 1 ug of RNA. Amplification of TCR beta CDR3 used immunoSEQ multiplex PCR across 54 Vbeta and 13 Jbeta. TCRdb re-called the immunoSEQ multiplex PCR reads with MiXCR, one entry per CDR3 protein. The sample contains roughly 200,000 distinct CDR3 sequences, 94% of which appear only once. The germline gives CDR1 LGHDT, CDR2 YNNKEL (reference sequence). Trimming took 4 bases from V and 9 from J; bases not matched to a gene: 3. This CDR3 comprises 12 residues. This chain uses TRBV3-1 with TRBJ2-1; 7 nucleotides line up with TRBD2. This sequence originates from a human donor with Susac syndrome. Sequencing was carried out using CD4+ T cells from PBMCs. The CDR3 DNA reads as TGTGCCAGCAGCCTAGCGGGCGGTGAGCAGTTCTTC. This encodes CASSLAGGEQFF.